These 21 T cell receptor beta chains originate from one sample sequenced in a study of blood T cell repertoires in COVID-19. Sequenced by immunoSEQ multiplex PCR; TCRdb stores in-frame clones only, minus some. The data contain 76,000 or so clones, approximately 80% of them seen just once; the ten biggest clones take up approximately 10%. Sequenced material: peripheral blood. The receptors shown here come from a man aged 50 to 59 with acute or convalescent COVID-19.

As concerns this clone: Different DNA sequences within this sample yield the same CDR3. The chain couples TRBV6-1 to TRBJ2-7; TRBD1 is a possible D gene (5 bases). V lost 2 bases to trimming and J lost 3 bases, with 11 bases between them. Per the germline V gene, CDR1 is MNHNS and CDR2 is SASEGT. The CDR3 sequence is 14 residues long. The CDR3 DNA is TGTGCCAGCAGTGAAACAGGTAGTAGCTACGAGCAGTACTTC. Its translation is CASSETGSSYEQYF.

This clone has more than one count but fewer than ten. The junction departs from the called germline gene at one end, perhaps through a read error. The chain employs TRBV9 and TRBJ2-1, with 10 bases fitting TRBD1. CDR1 and CDR2 (germline): SGDLS, YYNGEE. This CDR3 comprises 15 residues. The CDR3 sequence: CASSLPGQGMNEQVF. The CDR3 coding sequence is TGTGCCAGCAGCCTCCCGGGACAGGGGATGAATGAGCAGGTCTTC.

The chain recombines TRBV18 with TRBJ2-1, with TRBD2 as a possible D gene (6 bases). V gave up 5 bases and J gave up 3 bases, with 11 bases separating them. This CDR3 region has 14 residues. Germline V gene sequence: CDR1 KGHSH, CDR2 LQKENI. In DNA form, the CDR3 reads TGTGCCAGCTCATCGTGGGACTTCTACAATGAGCAGTTCTTC. As protein: CASSSWDFYNEQFF.

The CDR3 sequence: CAIPKRTTGGFYGYTF. CDR3 nucleotides: TGTGCCATCCCTAAGAGGACCACAGGGGGCTTCTATGGCTACACCTTC. The chain links TRBV28 to TRBJ1-2, with 9 bases fitting TRBD1. The V and J ends lost 10 bases and 4 bases, in that order; junction bases with no gene match: 16. CDR3 length: 16 amino acids. Germline V gene data show CDR1 as MDHEN and CDR2 as SYDVKM.

The chain links TRBV25-1 to TRBJ2-7; tentative D call: TRBD2 (6 bases). The V and J ends lost 3 bases and 6 bases respectively, with 9 bases between them. Germline CDR1 is MGHDK and CDR2 is SYGVNS. CDR3 length: 12 residues. CDR3 nucleotides: TGTGCCAGCAGTGATGGAGGGTTCGAGCAGTACTTC. It specifies CASSDGGFEQYF.

J is TRBJ2-2 and V is TRBV5-1, with a tentative D call TRBD1 (6 bases). The V end was cut by 0 bases, the J end by 6 bases, with 9 bases between. Germline V lookup: CDR1 SGHRS, CDR2 YFSETQ. The CDR3 runs 14 residues. The CDR3 spells CASSLDPGAGELFF. The CDR3 nucleotides read TGCGCCAGCAGCTTGGATCCAGGGGCCGGGGAGCTGTTTTTT.

This chain connects TRBV5-5 to TRBJ1-6; D gene unclear. The CDR3 loop spans 14 amino acids. The V gene lost 4 bases and the J gene lost 7 bases, with 12 bases spanning the gap. Germline CDR1 is SGHKS and CDR2 is YYEKEE (reference sequence). The CDR3 region is CASSAESSNSPLHF. CDR3 nucleotides: TGTGCCAGCAGCGCCGAGAGTAGCAATTCACCCCTCCACTTT.

This CDR3 reads CASSVASARGQGKLFF. The CDR3 nucleotides read TGTGCCAGCAGCGTAGCCTCGGCAAGGGGGCAGGGAAAACTGTTTTTT. The chain carries TRBV9 and TRBJ1-4, with 7 bases aligning to TRBD1. This CDR3 comprises 16 residues. The ends lost 0 bases at V and 10 bases at J; junction bases unmatched: 12. In germline, CDR1 is SGDLS, CDR2 YYNGEE. The complete variable domain, with remaining parts taken from reference TRBV9 and TRBJ1-4, reads DSGVTQTPKHLITATGQRVTLRCSPRSGDLSVYWYQQSLDQGLQFLIQYYNGEERAKGNILERFSAQQFPDLHSELNLSSLELGDSALYFCASSVASARGQGKLFFGSGTQLSVL.

The rearrangement links TRBV6-6 to TRBJ2-1; D possibly corresponds to TRBD2 (6 bases). This CDR3 comprises 15 residues. V was cut by 2 bases and J by 7 bases, with 15 bases left in between. Germline values: CDR1 MNHNY, CDR2 SVGAGI (reference sequence). DNA of the CDR3: TGTGCCAGCAGTTACGGGAAGACCGCGGGAAATGAGCAGTTCTTC. It specifies CASSYGKTAGNEQFF.

CDR3 protein: CASSFAGANYGYTF. The CDR3 region has the DNA TGTGCCAGCAGTTTCGCAGGGGCTAACTATGGCTACACCTTC. The chain joins TRBV28 to TRBJ1-2; maybe TRBD1 (6 bases). Trimming shortened V by 3 bases and J by 0 bases, and 8 bases separated the two germline ends. This CDR3 has 14 amino acids. Germline CDR1 is MDHEN and CDR2 is SYDVKM.

The genes are TRBV9 and TRBJ2-5, with a possible D match to TRBD1 (6 bases). Germline V gene lookup returns CDR1 SGDLS and CDR2 YYNGEE. This CDR3 spans 13 amino acids. Trimming stripped 4 bases from V and 2 bases from J, with 9 bases between. The CDR3 DNA reads as TGTGCCAGCAGCAGGGGGTTTCAAGAGACCCAGTACTTC. Translation: CASSRGFQETQYF.

The chain employs TRBV19 and TRBJ2-7; 10 bases line up with TRBD1. Trimming took 4 bases from V and 1 from J; bases not matched to a gene: 7. The CDR3 covers 16 residues. CDR1 and CDR2 (germline): LNHDA, SQIVND (reference sequence). CDR3 amino acids: CASSRGTGVTSYEQYF. DNA for the CDR3: TGTGCCAGTAGTAGGGGGACAGGGGTGACGTCCTACGAGCAGTACTTC.

This chain connects TRBV7-9 to TRBJ2-5; tentative D call: TRBD2 (6 bases). CDR1 and CDR2 from the germline V gene are SEHNR and FQNEAQ (reference sequence). The V end lost 5 bases, the J end lost 5 bases, and 15 bases lay between the germline ends. The CDR3 consists of 14 residues. CDR3 in amino acids: CASSQGLSGETQYF. The CDR3 bases are TGTGCCAGCAGCCAGGGACTGAGCGGGGAGACCCAGTACTTC.

The chain employs TRBV24-1 and TRBJ2-3; D ambiguous. Per germline, CDR1 KGHDR and CDR2 SFDVKD. CDR3 size: 16 residues. V was shortened by 0 bases and J by 0 bases, with 9 bases between the two germline ends. CDR3 sequence reads: CATSDLNSISTDTQYF. The CDR3 DNA follows: TGTGCCACCAGTGATTTGAACTCGATCAGCACAGATACGCAGTATTTT.

The gene calls are TRBV7-9 and TRBJ1-2, with D possibly matching TRBD1 (6 bases). Germline V gene sequence: CDR1 SEHNR, CDR2 FQNEAQ (reference sequence). The CDR3 sequence is 14 residues long. V gave up 6 bases and J gave up 6 bases, with 17 bases separating them. The CDR3 spells CASSSFQGINGYTF. The CDR3 nucleotides are TGTGCCAGCAGTTCATTCCAGGGGATTAATGGCTACACCTTC.

This clone was seen a single time. The chain couples TRBV3-1 (or the pseudogene TRBV3-2) to TRBJ2-3; perhaps TRBD2 as D (7 bases). Between the trimmed V and J ends, which lost 5 bases and 0 bases, there was a span of 12 bases. The CDR3 consists of 15 residues. CDR1 and CDR2 from the germline V gene are LGHDT and YNNKEL (reference sequence). In nucleotides, the CDR3 is TGTGCCAGCAGCGGGAGGGGGGCCAGCACAGATACGCAGTATTTT. Residues: CASSGRGASTDTQYF.

The chain links TRBV19 to TRBJ1-2, with a weak D call TRBD1 (5 bases). The CDR3 spans 14 residues. V lost 9 bases, J lost 0 bases, and 14 bases lay in between. Germline values: CDR1 LNHDA, CDR2 SQIVND (reference sequence). The CDR3 DNA sequence: TGTGCCAGCCGGGGGACTCAGCCTAACTATGGCTACACCTTC. As protein: CASRGTQPNYGYTF.

The chain joins TRBV29-1 to TRBJ1-2, with D maybe TRBD1 (6 bases). CDR1 and CDR2 (germline): SQVTM, ANQGSEA. The ends were cut back, 6 bases at V and 2 bases at J, with 19 bases in the middle. The CDR3 contains 15 residues. The CDR3 spells CSVPGRRGPNYGYTF. CDR3 in DNA: TGCAGCGTCCCCGGACGGCGGGGGCCAAACTATGGCTACACCTTC. Drawing the rest from reference TRBV29-1 and TRBJ1-2, the complete variable domain is SAVISQKPSRDICQRGTSLTIQCQVDSQVTMMFWYRQQPGQSLTLIATANQGSEATYESGFVIDKFPISRPNLTFSTLTVSNMSPEDSSIYLCSVPGRRGPNYGYTFGSGTRLTVV.

V and J are TRBV4-3 and TRBJ2-5; maybe TRBD2 (5 bases). With 3 bases removed from V and 5 bases from J, the gap between germline ends came to 10 bases. CDR1 is LGHNA and CDR2 is YSLEER in the germline V gene. This CDR3 comprises 13 residues. This chain's CDR3 is CASSQGGGETQYF. In DNA, the CDR3 is TGCGCCAGCAGCCAGGGCGGCGGGGAGACCCAGTACTTC.

V and J are TRBV4-2 and TRBJ1-4, with 8 bases lining up with TRBD1. Germline assignment: CDR1 LGHNA and CDR2 YNFKEQ. Unmatched junction bases numbered 9, after V lost 4 bases and J lost 8 bases. The CDR3 runs to 15 residues. The CDR3: CASSPETGVLEKLFF. CDR3 coding DNA: TGTGCCAGCAGCCCCGAGACAGGGGTTCTCGAAAAACTGTTTTTT.

The chain employs TRBV20-1 and TRBJ2-7, with D perhaps TRBD2 (6 bases). This CDR3 has 12 amino acids. The germline gives CDR1 DFQATT, CDR2 SNEGSKA (reference sequence). Trimming left V 3 bases short and J 4 bases short, with 10 bases between. The CDR3 reads CSASIRGYEQYF. DNA for the CDR3: TGCAGTGCTAGTATTCGGGGGTACGAGCAGTACTTC.